This TCR beta chain was sequenced during a study of early T cells in non-severe SARS-CoV-2 infection. Study details: Sequencing used unsorted whole-blood bulk RNA, so chains lack pairing.

V dropped 0 bases and J dropped 5 bases, with 11 bases sitting between them. Germline assignment: CDR1 SNHLY and CDR2 FYNNEI. The CDR3 covers 15 residues. Individual cDNA molecules carried attached unique molecular identifiers. TCRdb fed the 5' RACE reads into MiXCR, producing one record per CDR3 protein. This repertoire shows tens of thousands of distinct CDR3 sequences, about an eighth found once; its top ten account for less than 4.5%. For this clonotype: Possible read error: a much larger clone is one base away. This is likely a read error, given that the CDR3 carries no conserved phenylalanine or tryptophan at its end.

The V gene is TRBV2, the J gene TRBJ1-5, with D perhaps matching TRBD1 (5 bases). This receptor was identified in an adult who was a healthcare worker with PCR-confirmed SARS-CoV-2 infection or an uninfected control (not recorded which). Sequencing was performed on whole blood. For the CDR3, the DNA is TGTGCCAGCAGTGAAGCGCTTGGGGGGTATCAGCCCCAGCATCTT. It specifies CASSEALGGYQPQHL.